Shown below are 8 T cell receptor beta chains from a single sample sequenced in a study of blood T cell repertoires in COVID-19. Assay: immunoSEQ multiplex PCR; the TCRdb copy retains only in-frame clones and omits some. The sample lists about 13,000 clones; roughly 89% were seen once. The specimen was peripheral blood. The receptor source for this set is a human donor with active COVID-19. The donor label of this sample is uncertain.

The rearrangement joins TRBV27 to TRBJ1-4; D gene uncertain. Trimming took 5 bases from V and 7 from J, leaving 14 bases between them. Per germline, CDR1 MNHEY and CDR2 SMNVEV (reference sequence). This CDR3 region has 14 residues. The CDR3 bases are TGTGCCAGCAGTCGGCCTGGGGAGGGTGAAAAACTGTTTTTT. Translating it yields CASSRPGEGEKLFF.

This clone was detected once. This chain joins TRBV28 and TRBJ2-7, with 7 positions matching TRBD1. Germline V gene lookup returns CDR1 MDHEN and CDR2 SYDVKM. The J segment lost 4 bases and the V segment lost 8 bases, leaving 11 bases of the junction unmatched. The CDR3 is made up of 14 amino acids. As DNA, the CDR3 is TGTGCCAGCGAACGAGGGGGCGCAGGATACGAGCAGTACTTC. Translating it yields CASERGGAGYEQYF.

The rearrangement links TRBV7-2 to TRBJ1-4, with 9 bases fitting TRBD1. Germline CDR1 and CDR2: SGHTA and FQGNSA. This CDR3 has 14 residues. The J segment lost 8 bases and the V segment lost 2 bases, leaving 3 bases of the junction unmatched. This chain's CDR3 is CASSLNRGREKLFF. The CDR3 DNA is TGTGCCAGCAGCTTAAACAGGGGGCGGGAAAAACTGTTTTTT.

This clone was seen just once. The gene calls are TRBV18 and TRBJ2-3, with TRBD1 matching 7 bases. Germline V gene sequence: CDR1 KGHSH, CDR2 LQKENI. V dropped 3 bases and J dropped 4; count of bases not matched to a gene: 4. The CDR3 is 14 residues long. CDR3 in amino acids: CASSPTGPPDTQYF. The CDR3 nucleotides are TGTGCCAGCTCACCGACAGGGCCCCCAGATACGCAGTATTTT.

The J gene is TRBJ1-5, the V gene TRBV24-1, with D maybe TRBD1 (6 bases). Between the trimmed V and J ends, which lost 4 bases and 4 bases, there was a span of 13 bases. The CDR3 has 15 residues. The germline V gene encodes CDR1 KGHDR and CDR2 SFDVKD. CDR3 nucleotide sequence: TGTGCCACCAGTGACCCAACTACAGGGAATCAGCCCCAGCATTTT. This gives the protein CATSDPTTGNQPQHF.

Details on this clone: The junction departs from germline at one end; a sequencing error may be responsible. The J gene is TRBJ2-5, the V gene TRBV7-7, with TRBD2 identical over 7 bases. Per germline, CDR1 SSHAT and CDR2 FNYEAQ (reference sequence). CDR3 length: 15 residues. The CDR3 is CASSPGLVDQETQYF. The CDR3 DNA sequence: TGTGCTAGCAGCCCCGGACTAGTCGACCAAGAGACCCAGTACTTC.

V and J are TRBV3-1 (or the pseudogene TRBV3-2) and TRBJ2-7, with D possibly being TRBD1 (7 bases). With 0 bases removed from V and 6 bases from J, the gap between germline ends came to 18 bases. Germline lookup yields CDR1 LGHDT and CDR2 YNNKEL (reference sequence). This CDR3 has 16 amino acids. CDR3 sequence reads: CASSQDRGTSRGEQYF. The CDR3 DNA reads as TGTGCCAGCAGCCAAGACAGGGGGACTTCCAGGGGCGAGCAGTACTTC.

The chain carries TRBV5-1 and TRBJ1-4, with D hard to call. There are 16 residues in the CDR3. Germline V gene lookup returns CDR1 SGHRS and CDR2 YFSETQ. V was cut by 3 bases and J by 3 bases, with 15 bases left in between. For the CDR3, the DNA is TGCGCCAGCAGCTCGGGAAACTCCATTCCTAATGAAAAACTGTTTTTT. This gives the protein CASSSGNSIPNEKLFF.